One and the same sample provided the 17 T cell receptor beta chains below, sequenced in a study of blood T cells in healthy people across ages. For the second PCR, which ran for roughly 6 to 12 cycles, a sample-barcoded 5' primer and a J-beta primer mix were used. A single record per CDR3 protein comes from TCRdb applying MiXCR to the 5' RACE reads. The sample carries around 520,000 distinct CDR3 sequences, about 25% recorded once. These same data were also listed under a study on T cells of mothers and their children.

The specimen sequenced was blood. The receptor set was obtained from a boy aged 2 to 10 in good health.

This clonotype showed up just a few times. The chain couples TRBV12-3 or TRBV12-4 to TRBJ2-5; TRBD2 matches at 8 bases. V shed 2 bases and J 3 bases; nucleotides not matched to a gene: 11. The CDR3 consists of 17 residues. Here the CDR3 DNA reads TGTGCCAGCAGTTTACAGGCCCAACTAGCGGTCAAAGAGACCCAGTACTTC. This translates into CASSLQAQLAVKETQYF.

The chain has TRBV6-6 and TRBJ1-4, with D possibly TRBD1 on 6 matching bases. V was clipped by 6 bases and J by 7 bases, with 15 bases between them. CDR3 length: 14 residues. CDR1 MNHNY and CDR2 SVGAGI come from the germline V gene (reference sequence). The chain's CDR3 is CASSKTGSSEKLFF. CDR3 DNA: TGTGCCAGCAGCAAGACAGGCTCGAGTGAAAAACTGTTTTTT.

The CDR3 bases are TGTGCCAGCAGCGCGGGACTAGCGGGGGGGAGCCCCTCCTACGAGCAGTACTTC. Residues: CASSAGLAGGSPSYEQYF. This chain joins TRBV5-5 and TRBJ2-7, with 16 bases aligning to TRBD2. V dropped 4 bases and J dropped 0; count of bases not matched to a gene: 7. This CDR3 spans 18 amino acids. Looked up from germline, CDR1 is SGHKS and CDR2 is YYEKEE (reference sequence).

The V call is TRBV12-3 or TRBV12-4, the J call TRBJ2-5; D unclear. The CDR3 runs 12 residues. Trimming left V 4 bases short and J 6 bases short, with 9 bases between. The chain's CDR3 is CASSSSGKTQYF. The CDR3 DNA follows: TGTGCCAGCAGTTCCTCAGGAAAGACCCAGTACTTC.

The chain links TRBV20-1 to TRBJ1-3, with D possibly TRBD1 on 6 matching bases. Trimming shortened V by 1 base and J by 1 base, and 11 bases separated the two germline ends. This CDR3 has 15 residues. Germline CDR1 DFQATT, CDR2 SNEGSKA (reference sequence). The CDR3 DNA sequence: TGCAGTGCTAGAGGACAGGACCAGTCTGGAAACACCATATATTTT. Translated: CSARGQDQSGNTIYF.

For the CDR3, the DNA is TGTGCCAGCAGCTTAGGGCTAGCGGGGCCTTACGAGACCCAGTACTTC. Encoded protein: CASSLGLAGPYETQYF. The chain is built from TRBV11-2 and TRBJ2-5, with 9 bases aligning to TRBD2. There are 16 residues in the CDR3. V shed 1 base, J shed 5 bases, and the junction held 8 bases outside the gene matches. Germline V CDR1 and CDR2: SGHAT, FQNNGV.

This clonotype has just a few counts. This chain uses TRBV3-1 with TRBJ2-7, with 10 bases aligning to TRBD2. CDR1 and CDR2 (germline): LGHDT, YNNKEL (reference sequence). The J segment lost 2 bases and the V segment lost 4 bases, leaving 5 bases of the junction unmatched. The CDR3 runs 15 residues. The CDR3 reads CASSRTSGEPYEQYF. The CDR3 bases are TGTGCCAGCAGCCGAACTAGCGGGGAACCCTACGAGCAGTACTTC.

The chain is built from TRBV21-1 and TRBJ1-1. TRBV21-1 is an annotated pseudogene. The CDR3 is 19 residues long. The CDR3 coding sequence is TGTGCCGGCAGCGAAACGCTCAGGGACGGCCATTTCATGAACACTGAAGCTTTCTTT. This gives the protein CAGSETLRDGHFMNTEAFF.

The rearrangement links TRBV3-1 to TRBJ1-2, with a possible D match to TRBD1 (6 bases). Germline V gene lookup returns CDR1 LGHDT and CDR2 YNNKEL (reference sequence). Trimming cost V 0 bases and J 4 bases, with 12 bases left between them. CDR3 length: 15 amino acids. For the CDR3, the DNA is TGTGCCAGCAGCCAAGATACCAGGGGAGGCTATGGCTACACCTTC. Protein product: CASSQDTRGGYGYTF.

This CDR3 reads CASSVAGATYNEQFF. CDR3 DNA: TGTGCCAGCAGCGTGGCGGGAGCAACCTACAATGAGCAGTTCTTC. J is TRBJ2-1 and V is TRBV9; 7 positions match TRBD2. The J segment lost 2 bases and the V segment lost 2 bases, leaving 4 bases of the junction unmatched. CDR3 size: 15 residues. The germline CDR1 and CDR2 sequences are SGDLS and YYNGEE.

The chain recombines TRBV2 with TRBJ2-5, with D perhaps assigned TRBD1 or TRBD2 (5 bases each). In germline, CDR1 is SNHLY, CDR2 FYNNEI. This CDR3 is 13 amino acids long. Trimming left V 1 base short and J 5 bases short, with 8 bases between. In nucleotides, the CDR3 is TGTGCCAGCAGTGAAGAGGGGACCGAGACCCAGTACTTC. Residues: CASSEEGTETQYF.

This clonotype has only a few counts. The gene calls are TRBV9 and TRBJ2-5; D is possibly TRBD2 (5 bases). Germline V gene sequence: CDR1 SGDLS, CDR2 YYNGEE. V was clipped by 0 bases and J by 5 bases, with 14 bases between them. The length of the CDR3 is 15 residues. The CDR3 DNA reads as TGTGCCAGCAGCGTAGGAGGAAACAGAGGGGAGACCCAGTACTTC. Translated: CASSVGGNRGETQYF. Drawing the rest from reference TRBV9 and TRBJ2-5, the complete variable domain is DSGVTQTPKHLITATGQRVTLRCSPRSGDLSVYWYQQSLDQGLQFLIQYYNGEERAKGNILERFSAQQFPDLHSELNLSSLELGDSALYFCASSVGGNRGETQYFGPGTRLLVL.

The chain combines TRBV4-3 with TRBJ2-7, with TRBD1 matching over 8 bases. This CDR3 has 15 residues. The V gene's germline CDR1 is LGHNA and CDR2 YSLEER. The junction had 6 bases not matched to a gene; V was cut back by 3 bases and J by 2 bases. The CDR3 protein is CASSHASTGAYEQYF. DNA for the CDR3: TGCGCCAGCAGCCACGCCTCGACAGGGGCCTACGAGCAGTACTTC.

The CDR3 bases are TGCAGTGCTAGGCCTCTAAATATGGGCAAAAACATTCAGTACTTC. Protein product: CSARPLNMGKNIQYF. J is TRBJ2-4 and V is TRBV20-1; D not resolved. From germline, CDR1 is DFQATT and CDR2 SNEGSKA (reference sequence). Trimming removed 3 bases from V and 3 bases from J, with 15 bases in between. This CDR3 has 15 residues.

The V gene is TRBV3-1, the J gene TRBJ2-2; 10 nucleotides agree with TRBD2. With V trimmed by 4 bases and J by 4 bases, 6 bases remained unmatched. Germline loops: CDR1 LGHDT, CDR2 YNNKEL (reference sequence). The length of the CDR3 is 16 residues. This CDR3 is CASSRGLAAFTGELFF. CDR3 DNA sequence: TGTGCCAGCAGCCGCGGACTAGCGGCATTCACCGGGGAGCTGTTTTTT. The variable domain in full, completed from reference TRBV3-1 and TRBJ2-2, reads DTAVSQTPKYLVTQMGNDKSIKCEQNLGHDTMYWYKQDSKKFLKIMFSYNNKELIINETVPNRFSPKSPDKAHLNLHINSLELGDSAVYFCASSRGLAAFTGELFFGEGSRLTVL.

This clonotype was observed a single time. The chain employs TRBV14 and TRBJ2-5; D gene uncertain. Near its end, the DNA agrees better with TRBJ2-7, so the J call may be wrong. This CDR3 spans 14 amino acids. Germline CDR1 and CDR2: SGHDN and FVKESK. The CDR3 spells CASSYRLSSYEQYF. The CDR3 nucleotides are TGTGCCAGCAGCTACCGACTGAGCTCCTACGAGCAGTACTTC.

This clonotype has a handful of counts. The V gene is TRBV7-2, the J gene TRBJ2-7; TRBD2 matches at 15 bases. Germline CDR1 reads SGHTA; CDR2 reads FQGNSA. The CDR3 is made up of 16 amino acids. The V segment lost 4 bases and the J segment 6 bases; nucleotides outside the gene matches: 7. The CDR3: CASSSATGLAGGEQYF. The CDR3 bases are TGTGCCAGCAGCTCAGCGACGGGACTAGCGGGAGGCGAGCAGTACTTC.